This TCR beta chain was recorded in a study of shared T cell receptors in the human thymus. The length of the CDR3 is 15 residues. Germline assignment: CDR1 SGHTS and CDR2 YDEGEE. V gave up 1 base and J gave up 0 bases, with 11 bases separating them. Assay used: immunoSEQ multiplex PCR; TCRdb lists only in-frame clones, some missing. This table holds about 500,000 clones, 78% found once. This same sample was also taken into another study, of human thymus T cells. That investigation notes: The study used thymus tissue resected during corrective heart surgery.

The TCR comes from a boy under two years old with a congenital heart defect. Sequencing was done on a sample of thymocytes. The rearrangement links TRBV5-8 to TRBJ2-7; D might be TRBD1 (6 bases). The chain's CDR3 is CASSLTGPPSYEQYF. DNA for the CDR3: TGTGCCAGCAGCTTGACAGGGCCGCCCTCCTACGAGCAGTACTTC.